The 15 T cell receptor beta chains below were found in one sample sequenced in a study of cytotoxic CD8 clonotypes in ibrutinib-treated CLL. Sequencing used immunoSEQ multiplex PCR; TCRdb keeps in-frame clones, though not all of them. The sample consists of 140,000 or so clones, 75% to 85% of them appearing once. Sequencing was performed on PBMCs, taken after 12 months of ibrutinib treatment. The source is a human donor with chronic lymphocytic leukemia.

V and J are TRBV28 and TRBJ2-5; 7 bases line up with TRBD2. The CDR3 extends over 15 amino acids. Per the germline V gene, CDR1 is MDHEN and CDR2 is SYDVKM. V was clipped by 3 bases and J by 3 bases; unmatched bases: 7. The CDR3 DNA sequence: TGTGCCAGCAGTTTCACCGGGGGGATAAAAGAGACCCAGTACTTC. It encodes CASSFTGGIKETQYF.

The rearrangement joins TRBV5-1 to TRBJ2-5, with TRBD2 identical over 9 bases. The CDR3 has 15 residues. With 3 bases clipped from V and 5 bases from J, the junction kept 8 bases outside the gene matches. Germline CDR1 reads SGHRS; CDR2 reads YFSETQ. DNA for the CDR3: TGCGCCAGCAGCTCTGCGGGCGGGAGGGTGGAGACCCAGTACTTC. This gives the protein CASSSAGGRVETQYF.

V usage is TRBV5-1 and J usage is TRBJ1-2, with TRBD1 identical over 7 bases. The V and J ends lost 4 bases and 5 bases, in that order; junction bases with no gene match: 11. Germline CDR1 SGHRS, CDR2 YFSETQ. The CDR3 consists of 15 residues. DNA of the CDR3: TGCGCCAGCAGCACCACCGGGACAGAACTATATGGCTACACCTTC. Its protein is CASSTTGTELYGYTF.

The rearrangement links TRBV28 to TRBJ2-1, with TRBD2 identical over 12 bases. Trimming took 4 bases from V and 4 from J; bases not matched to a gene: 8. CDR3 length: 17 residues. Per the germline V gene, CDR1 is MDHEN and CDR2 is SYDVKM. This CDR3 is CASSSLGGTSGYNEQFF. The CDR3 DNA sequence: TGTGCCAGCAGTTCCCTTGGGGGGACTAGCGGGTACAATGAGCAGTTCTTC.

The CDR3 nucleotides are TGCAGCGTTGGGTCTCCTAGCGGGAGGCGCACAGATACGCAGTATTTT. Translating it yields CSVGSPSGRRTDTQYF. This chain links TRBV29-1 with TRBJ2-3; 11 bases agree with TRBD2. CDR1 and CDR2 (germline): SQVTM, ANQGSEA. After removal of 4 bases from V and 1 base from J, the junction contained 7 bases not matched to a gene. CDR3 length: 16 residues.

The chain joins TRBV7-2 to TRBJ2-1; D gene uncertain. The CDR3 has 12 amino acids. The V end was cut by 3 bases, the J end by 9 bases, with 9 bases between. Germline-derived CDR1 and CDR2 are SGHTA and FQGNSA. The CDR3 bases are TGTGCCAGCAGCTTGTTGGGTGGTGAGCAGTTCTTC. Translating it yields CASSLLGGEQFF.

The J gene is TRBJ2-5, the V gene TRBV10-1; D call uncertain. The CDR3 spans 14 residues. Trimming took 0 bases from V and 0 from J, leaving 5 bases between them. CDR1 is WNHNN and CDR2 is SYGVQD in the germline V gene (reference sequence). In DNA form, the CDR3 reads TGCGCCAGCAGTGAGTCGCTGTACCAAGAGACCCAGTACTTC. Encoded protein: CASSESLYQETQYF.

The CDR3 is CASSLDRADTQYF. The DNA for the CDR3 is TGTGCCAGCAGCTTAGACAGGGCAGATACGCAGTATTTT. This chain joins TRBV13 and TRBJ2-3, with D possibly matching TRBD1 (6 bases). This CDR3 region has 13 residues. With 1 base removed from V and 4 bases from J, the gap between germline ends came to 6 bases. The germline V gene has CDR1 PRHDT and CDR2 FYEKMQ (reference sequence).

The V and J genes are TRBV7-3 and TRBJ2-2, with D maybe TRBD1 (6 bases). The CDR3 is made up of 14 amino acids. The V end was cut by 10 bases, the J end by 6 bases, with 18 bases between. CDR1 and CDR2 from the germline V gene are SGHTA and FQGTGA. CDR3 protein: CATRKDRGPGELFF. CDR3 nucleotides: TGTGCCACCCGGAAGGACAGAGGCCCCGGGGAGCTGTTTTTT.

The gene calls are TRBV4-1 and TRBJ2-7; 16 nucleotides match TRBD2. Trimming took 3 bases from V and 0 from J; bases not matched to a gene: 5. From germline, CDR1 is MGHRA and CDR2 YSYEKL. There are 18 residues in the CDR3. CDR3 loop: CASSQGLAGGDLSYEQYF. In nucleotides, the CDR3 is TGCGCCAGCAGCCAGGGACTAGCGGGAGGGGACCTCTCCTACGAGCAGTACTTC.

This chain joins TRBV14 and TRBJ2-1, with 10 bases matching TRBD1. V was clipped by 8 bases and J by 5 bases; unmatched bases: 6. This CDR3 contains 14 residues. Germline V gives CDR1 SGHDN, CDR2 FVKESK. CDR3 nucleotides: TGTGCCAGCGGCGCGGACAGGGGGAACAATGAGCAGTTCTTC. As protein: CASGADRGNNEQFF. The variable domain in full, with the rest retrieved from reference TRBV14 and TRBJ2-1, is EAGVTQFPSHSVIEKGQTVTLRCDPISGHDNLYWYRRVMGKEIKFLLHFVKESKQDESGMPNNRFLAERTGGTYSTLKVQPAELEDSGVYFCASGADRGNNEQFFGPGTRLTVL.

This clone was detected once. This sequence joins TRBV30 and TRBJ1-5; D not certain. Germline V gene data show CDR1 as GTSNPN and CDR2 as SVGIG (reference sequence). The CDR3 sequence is 11 residues long. V shed 2 bases and J shed 11 bases, with 10 bases lying between them. CDR3 bases: TGTGCCTGGAGTTCAGGAGTAACCCAGCATTTT. It translates to CAWSSGVTQHF.

This chain joins TRBV10-3 and TRBJ2-7, with D perhaps given as TRBD1 or TRBD2 (6 bases each). This CDR3 contains 14 residues. V lost 2 bases and J lost 2, with 10 bases in between. Looked up from germline, CDR1 is ENHRY and CDR2 is SYGVKD. The CDR3 DNA reads TGTGCCATCAGTGAGAAGGGGGGAACCTACGAGCAGTACTTC. This encodes CAISEKGGTYEQYF.

V gene TRBV27 combines with J gene TRBJ2-7; 14 bases map to TRBD2. CDR3 length: 16 residues. V shed 7 bases, J shed 5 bases, and the junction held 10 bases outside the gene matches. Germline V gives CDR1 MNHEY, CDR2 SMNVEV (reference sequence). CDR3 region: CASTETSGRGLHEQYF. In DNA form, the CDR3 reads TGTGCCAGCACCGAGACTAGCGGGAGGGGTTTACACGAGCAGTACTTC.

The chain links TRBV5-1 to TRBJ2-3, with D possibly matching TRBD2 (6 bases). Per germline, CDR1 SGHRS and CDR2 YFSETQ. The V gene lost 0 bases and the J gene lost 3 bases, with 14 bases spanning the gap. The CDR3 runs to 16 residues. CDR3 in amino acids: CASSLVGLKFTDTQYF. The CDR3 nucleotides are TGCGCCAGCAGCTTGGTAGGACTAAAATTTACAGATACGCAGTATTTT.